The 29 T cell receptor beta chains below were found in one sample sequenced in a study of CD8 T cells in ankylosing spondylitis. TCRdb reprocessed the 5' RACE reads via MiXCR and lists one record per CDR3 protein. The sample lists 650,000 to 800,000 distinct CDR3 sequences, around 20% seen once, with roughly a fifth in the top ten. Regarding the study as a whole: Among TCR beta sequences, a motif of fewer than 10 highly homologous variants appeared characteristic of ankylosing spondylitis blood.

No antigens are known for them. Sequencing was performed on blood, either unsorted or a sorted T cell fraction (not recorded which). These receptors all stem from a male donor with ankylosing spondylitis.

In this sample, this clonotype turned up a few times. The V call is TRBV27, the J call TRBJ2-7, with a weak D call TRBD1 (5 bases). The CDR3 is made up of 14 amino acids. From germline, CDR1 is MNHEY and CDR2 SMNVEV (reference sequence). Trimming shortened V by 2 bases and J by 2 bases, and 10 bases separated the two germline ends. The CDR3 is CASSLKTEPYEQYF. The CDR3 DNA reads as TGTGCCAGCAGTTTAAAGACAGAACCCTACGAGCAGTACTTC.

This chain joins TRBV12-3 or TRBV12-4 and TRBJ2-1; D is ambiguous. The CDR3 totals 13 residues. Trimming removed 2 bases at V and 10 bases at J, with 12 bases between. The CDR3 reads CASSLMVLGEQFF. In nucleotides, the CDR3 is TGTGCCAGCAGTTTAATGGTACTGGGCGAGCAGTTCTTC.

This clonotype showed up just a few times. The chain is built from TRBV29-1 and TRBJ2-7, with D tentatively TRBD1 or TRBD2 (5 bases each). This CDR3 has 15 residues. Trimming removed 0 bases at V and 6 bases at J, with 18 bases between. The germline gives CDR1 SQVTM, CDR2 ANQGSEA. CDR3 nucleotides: TGCAGCGTTGAAGATCATTTCTACGGGGCGGGCGAGCAGTACTTC. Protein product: CSVEDHFYGAGEQYF.

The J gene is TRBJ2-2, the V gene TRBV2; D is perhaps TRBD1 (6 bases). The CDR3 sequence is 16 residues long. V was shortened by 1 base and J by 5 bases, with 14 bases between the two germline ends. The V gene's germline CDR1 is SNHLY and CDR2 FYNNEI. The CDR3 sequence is CASSEEDGGWTGELFF. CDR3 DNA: TGTGCCAGCAGTGAAGAGGATGGGGGCTGGACCGGGGAGCTGTTTTTT.

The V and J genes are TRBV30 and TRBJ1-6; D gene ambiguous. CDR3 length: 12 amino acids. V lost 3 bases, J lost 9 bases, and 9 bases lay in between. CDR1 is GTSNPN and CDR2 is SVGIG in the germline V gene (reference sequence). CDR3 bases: TGTGCCTGGAGCCCGACACTTTCACCCCTCCACTTT. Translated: CAWSPTLSPLHF.

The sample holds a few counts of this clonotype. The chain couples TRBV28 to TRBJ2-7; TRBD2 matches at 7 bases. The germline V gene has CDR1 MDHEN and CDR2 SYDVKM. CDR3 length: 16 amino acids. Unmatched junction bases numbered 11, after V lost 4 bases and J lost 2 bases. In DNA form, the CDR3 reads TGTGCCAGCAGTTCCAGCGCTAGCGGCAGTACCTACGAGCAGTACTTC. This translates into CASSSSASGSTYEQYF.

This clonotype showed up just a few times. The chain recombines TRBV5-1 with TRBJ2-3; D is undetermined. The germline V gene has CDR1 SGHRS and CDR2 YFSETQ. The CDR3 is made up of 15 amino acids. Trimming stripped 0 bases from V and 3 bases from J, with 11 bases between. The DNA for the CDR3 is TGCGCCAGCAGCTTGGCCTTAGTCTTAACAGATACGCAGTATTTT. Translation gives CASSLALVLTDTQYF.

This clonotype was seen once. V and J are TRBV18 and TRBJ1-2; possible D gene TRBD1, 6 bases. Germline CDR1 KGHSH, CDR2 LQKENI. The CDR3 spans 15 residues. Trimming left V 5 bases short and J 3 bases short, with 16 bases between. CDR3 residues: CASSTPGGEDYGYTF. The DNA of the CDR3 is TGTGCCAGCTCAACCCCGGGGGGCGAAGACTATGGCTACACCTTC.

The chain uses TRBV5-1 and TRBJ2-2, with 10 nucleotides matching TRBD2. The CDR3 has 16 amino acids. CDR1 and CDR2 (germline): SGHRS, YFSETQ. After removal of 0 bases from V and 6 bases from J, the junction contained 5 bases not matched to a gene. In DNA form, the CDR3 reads TGCGCCAGCAGCTTGGAAGCGGGAGGGCGCGCCGGGGAGCTGTTTTTT. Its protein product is CASSLEAGGRAGELFF. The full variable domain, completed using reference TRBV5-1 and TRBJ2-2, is KAGVTQTPRYLIKTRGQQVTLSCSPISGHRSVSWYQQTPGQGLQFLFEYFSETQRNKGNFPGRFSGRQFSNSRSEMNVSTLELGDSALYLCASSLEAGGRAGELFFGEGSRLTVL.

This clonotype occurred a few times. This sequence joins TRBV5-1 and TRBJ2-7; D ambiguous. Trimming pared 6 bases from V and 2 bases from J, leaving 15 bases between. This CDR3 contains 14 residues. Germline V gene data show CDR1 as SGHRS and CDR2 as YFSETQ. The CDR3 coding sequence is TGCGCCAGCACCCTGGCGCCAGCTACCTACGAGCAGTACTTC. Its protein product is CASTLAPATYEQYF.

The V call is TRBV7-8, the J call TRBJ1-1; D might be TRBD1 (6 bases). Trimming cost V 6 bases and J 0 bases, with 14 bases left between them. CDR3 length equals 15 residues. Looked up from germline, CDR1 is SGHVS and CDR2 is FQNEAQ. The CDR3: CASRLAGGVNTEAFF. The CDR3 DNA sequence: TGTGCCAGCAGACTCGCCGGGGGCGTGAACACTGAAGCTTTCTTT.

DNA of the CDR3: TGCAGTGCTAGGGACTTCTACACCGGGGAGCTGTTTTTT. This sequence encodes CSARDFYTGELFF. This chain links TRBV20-1 with TRBJ2-2, with a weak D call TRBD2 (5 bases). The germline V gene encodes CDR1 DFQATT and CDR2 SNEGSKA (reference sequence). The V end was cut by 3 bases, the J end by 3 bases, with 8 bases between. The CDR3 totals 13 residues.

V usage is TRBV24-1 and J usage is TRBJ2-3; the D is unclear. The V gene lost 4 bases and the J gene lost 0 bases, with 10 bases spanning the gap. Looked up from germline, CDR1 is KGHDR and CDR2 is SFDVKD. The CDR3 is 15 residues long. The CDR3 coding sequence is TGTGCCACCAGTGACCCGACGGTGAGCACAGATACGCAGTATTTT. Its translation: CATSDPTVSTDTQYF.

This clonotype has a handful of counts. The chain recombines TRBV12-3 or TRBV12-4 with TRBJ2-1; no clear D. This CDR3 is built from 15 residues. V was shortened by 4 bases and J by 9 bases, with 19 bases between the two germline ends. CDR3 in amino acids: CASSWGFPIPTEQFF. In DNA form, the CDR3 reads TGTGCCAGCAGTTGGGGATTTCCCATCCCGACTGAGCAGTTCTTC.

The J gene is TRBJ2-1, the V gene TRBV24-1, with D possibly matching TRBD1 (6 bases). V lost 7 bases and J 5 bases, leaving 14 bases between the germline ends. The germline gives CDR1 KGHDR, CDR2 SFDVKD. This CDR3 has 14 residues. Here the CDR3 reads CATSGQPRHNEQFF. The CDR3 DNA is TGTGCCACCAGCGGACAGCCTCGCCACAATGAGCAGTTCTTC.

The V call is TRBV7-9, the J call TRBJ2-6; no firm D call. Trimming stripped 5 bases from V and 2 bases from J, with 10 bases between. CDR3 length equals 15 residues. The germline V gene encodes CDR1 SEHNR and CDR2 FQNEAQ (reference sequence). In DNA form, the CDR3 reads TGTGCCAGCAGCAACTCCCGGCCTGGGGCCAACGTCCTGACTTTC. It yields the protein CASSNSRPGANVLTF.

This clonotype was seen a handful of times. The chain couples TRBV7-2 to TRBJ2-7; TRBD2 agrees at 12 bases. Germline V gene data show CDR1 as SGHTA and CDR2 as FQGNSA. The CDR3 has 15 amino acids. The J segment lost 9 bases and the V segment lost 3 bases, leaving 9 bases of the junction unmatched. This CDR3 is CASSFLAGGLSTQYF. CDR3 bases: TGTGCCAGCAGCTTCCTAGCGGGAGGGCTATCAACGCAGTACTTC.

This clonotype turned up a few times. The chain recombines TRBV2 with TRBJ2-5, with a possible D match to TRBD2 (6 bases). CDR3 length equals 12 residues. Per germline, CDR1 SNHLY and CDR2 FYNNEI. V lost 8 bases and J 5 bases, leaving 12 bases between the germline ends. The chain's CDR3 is CASSGRGETQYF. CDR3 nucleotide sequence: TGTGCCAGCTCCGGGAGAGGGGAGACCCAGTACTTC.

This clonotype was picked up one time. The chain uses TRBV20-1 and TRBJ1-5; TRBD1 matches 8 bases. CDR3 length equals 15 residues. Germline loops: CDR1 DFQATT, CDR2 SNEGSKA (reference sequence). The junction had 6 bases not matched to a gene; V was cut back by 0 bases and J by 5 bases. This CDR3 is CSAREPQGDHQPQHF. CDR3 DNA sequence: TGCAGTGCTAGAGAACCACAGGGGGACCATCAGCCCCAGCATTTT.

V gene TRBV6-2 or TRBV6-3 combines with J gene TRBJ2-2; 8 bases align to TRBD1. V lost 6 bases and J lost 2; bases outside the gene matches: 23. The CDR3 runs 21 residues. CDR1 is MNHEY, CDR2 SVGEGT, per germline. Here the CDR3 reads CASRPGGSQGPRYINTGELFF. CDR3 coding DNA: TGTGCCAGCAGGCCAGGGGGCTCCCAGGGTCCCCGTTACATAAACACCGGGGAGCTGTTTTTT.

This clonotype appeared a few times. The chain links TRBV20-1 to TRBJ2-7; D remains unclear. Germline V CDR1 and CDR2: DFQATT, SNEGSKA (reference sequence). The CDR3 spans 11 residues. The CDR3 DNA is TGCATGACCCAGGAGAACTACGAGCAGTACTTC. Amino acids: CMTQENYEQYF.

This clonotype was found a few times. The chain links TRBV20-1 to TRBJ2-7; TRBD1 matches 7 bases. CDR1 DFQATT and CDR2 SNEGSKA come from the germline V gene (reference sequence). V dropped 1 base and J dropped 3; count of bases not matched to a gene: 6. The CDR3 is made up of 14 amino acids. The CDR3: CSARVGGQDYEQYF. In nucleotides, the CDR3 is TGCAGTGCTAGAGTAGGGGGCCAAGACTACGAGCAGTACTTC.

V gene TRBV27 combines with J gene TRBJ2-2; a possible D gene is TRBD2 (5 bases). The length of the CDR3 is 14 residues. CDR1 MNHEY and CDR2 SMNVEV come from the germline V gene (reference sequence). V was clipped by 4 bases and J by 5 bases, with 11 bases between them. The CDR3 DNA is TGTGCCAGCAGTTCCAGCGGCCCGACCGGGGAGCTGTTTTTT. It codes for CASSSSGPTGELFF.

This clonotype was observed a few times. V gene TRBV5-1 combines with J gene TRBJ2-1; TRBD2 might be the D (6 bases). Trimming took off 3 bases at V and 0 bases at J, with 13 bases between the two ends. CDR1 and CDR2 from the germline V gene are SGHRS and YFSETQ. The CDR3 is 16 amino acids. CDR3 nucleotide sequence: TGCGCCAGCAGCTCGAACGGGGGAAGCTCCTACAATGAGCAGTTCTTC. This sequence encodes CASSSNGGSSYNEQFF.

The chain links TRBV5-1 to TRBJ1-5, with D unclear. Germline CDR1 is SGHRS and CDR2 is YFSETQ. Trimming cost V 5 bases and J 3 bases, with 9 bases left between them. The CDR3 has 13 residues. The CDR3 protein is CASRADDNQPQHF. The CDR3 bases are TGCGCCAGCAGGGCGGACGACAATCAGCCCCAGCATTTT.

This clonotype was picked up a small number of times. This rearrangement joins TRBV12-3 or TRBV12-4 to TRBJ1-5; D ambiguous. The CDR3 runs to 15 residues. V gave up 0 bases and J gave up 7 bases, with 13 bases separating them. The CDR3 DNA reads TGTGCCAGCAGTTTAGCGATGCGGGGAGGGCAGCCCCAGCATTTT. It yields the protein CASSLAMRGGQPQHF.

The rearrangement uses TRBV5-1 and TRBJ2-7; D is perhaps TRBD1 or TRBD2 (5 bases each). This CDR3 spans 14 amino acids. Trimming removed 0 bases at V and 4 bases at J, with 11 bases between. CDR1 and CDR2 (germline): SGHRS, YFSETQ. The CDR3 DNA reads TGCGCCAGCAGCTTGGACGGGGCGGATTACGAGCAGTACTTC. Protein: CASSLDGADYEQYF. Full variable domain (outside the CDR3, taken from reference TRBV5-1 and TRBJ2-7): KAGVTQTPRYLIKTRGQQVTLSCSPISGHRSVSWYQQTPGQGLQFLFEYFSETQRNKGNFPGRFSGRQFSNSRSEMNVSTLELGDSALYLCASSLDGADYEQYFGPGTRLTVT.

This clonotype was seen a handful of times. CDR3 protein: CAWSRIGTEAFF. The CDR3 region has the DNA TGTGCCTGGAGTCGAATTGGCACTGAAGCTTTCTTT. V gene TRBV30 combines with J gene TRBJ1-1; D unclear. Germline V gene lookup returns CDR1 GTSNPN and CDR2 SVGIG (reference sequence). V lost 2 bases, J lost 4 bases, and 8 bases lay in between. The CDR3 loop spans 12 amino acids.

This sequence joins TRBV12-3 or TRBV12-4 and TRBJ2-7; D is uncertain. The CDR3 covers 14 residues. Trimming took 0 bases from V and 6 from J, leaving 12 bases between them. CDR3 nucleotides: TGTGCCAGCAGTTTAGCATTGGTAGCTTCCGAGCAGTACTTC. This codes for CASSLALVASEQYF.